This T cell receptor beta chain was recorded in a study of blood T cell repertoires in COVID-19. Whole-study context: Collection of acute and convalescent COVID-19 samples took place in the United States, Italy and Spain.

The method was immunoSEQ multiplex PCR; TCRdb's version includes in-frame clones alone and lacks a portion of them. Of about 59,000 clones listed, 79% were seen once; the top ten hold 3% to 3.5%. Looked up from germline, CDR1 is KGHSH and CDR2 is LQKENI. The CDR3 contains 17 residues. V gave up 3 bases and J gave up 0 bases; unmatched junction bases: 3. In its sample, this clone was seen once. The chain carries TRBV18 and TRBJ2-3; TRBD2 aligns across 13 bases. The origin of this receptor is a man aged 55-75 years with acute or convalescent COVID-19. Material for sequencing was peripheral blood. The CDR3: CASSPWTSGGSTDTQYF. In DNA, the CDR3 is TGTGCCAGCTCACCTTGGACTAGCGGGGGCAGCACAGATACGCAGTATTTT. Together with reference TRBV18 and TRBJ2-3, the CDR3 gives the full variable domain: NAGVMQNPRHLVRRRGQEARLRCSPMKGHSHVYWYRQLPEEGLKFMVYLQKENIIDESGMPKERFSAEFPKEGPSILRIQQVVRGDSAAYFCASSPWTSGGSTDTQYFGPGTRLTVL.